This T cell receptor beta chain was identified during a study of blood T cell repertoires in COVID-19. Study-level information: Spain, Italy and the United States supplied samples that represented acute and convalescent COVID-19. The cDNA or gDNA used as material had been derived from T cells, B-cell-depleted T cells, or PBMCs.

In Seattle, patients joined the study during active infection and were tracked longitudinally. The repertoire was sequenced with immunoSEQ multiplex PCR; TCRdb's copy has only in-frame clones and lacks some. Of tens of thousands of clones listed, approximately 80% are singletons. In germline, CDR1 is MDHEN, CDR2 SYDVKM. Trimming removed 6 bases from V and 5 bases from J, with 28 bases in between. The CDR3 extends over 18 amino acids. The specimen sequenced was peripheral blood. The chain uses TRBV28 and TRBJ1-1; D is undetermined. The TCR was taken from a man between 65 and 79 years old with COVID-19, enrolled during active disease. The CDR3 protein is CASRFTLQQPPWRTEAFF. CDR3 DNA sequence: TGTGCCAGCAGATTTACCCTCCAACAACCTCCTTGGAGGACTGAAGCTTTCTTT.